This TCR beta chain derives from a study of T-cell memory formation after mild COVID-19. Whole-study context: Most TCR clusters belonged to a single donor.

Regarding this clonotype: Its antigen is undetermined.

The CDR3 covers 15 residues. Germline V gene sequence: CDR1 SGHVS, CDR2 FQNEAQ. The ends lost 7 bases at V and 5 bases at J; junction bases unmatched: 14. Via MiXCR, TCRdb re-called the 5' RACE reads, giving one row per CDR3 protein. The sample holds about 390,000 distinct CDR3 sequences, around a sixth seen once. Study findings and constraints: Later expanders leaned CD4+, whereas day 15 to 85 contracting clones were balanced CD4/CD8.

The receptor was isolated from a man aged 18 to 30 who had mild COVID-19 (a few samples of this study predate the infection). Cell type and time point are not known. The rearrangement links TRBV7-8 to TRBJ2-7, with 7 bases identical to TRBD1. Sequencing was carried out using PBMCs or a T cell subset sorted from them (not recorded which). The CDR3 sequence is CASTPGQPKLHEQYF. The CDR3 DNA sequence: TGTGCCAGCACCCCGGGACAGCCTAAGCTCCACGAGCAGTACTTC.